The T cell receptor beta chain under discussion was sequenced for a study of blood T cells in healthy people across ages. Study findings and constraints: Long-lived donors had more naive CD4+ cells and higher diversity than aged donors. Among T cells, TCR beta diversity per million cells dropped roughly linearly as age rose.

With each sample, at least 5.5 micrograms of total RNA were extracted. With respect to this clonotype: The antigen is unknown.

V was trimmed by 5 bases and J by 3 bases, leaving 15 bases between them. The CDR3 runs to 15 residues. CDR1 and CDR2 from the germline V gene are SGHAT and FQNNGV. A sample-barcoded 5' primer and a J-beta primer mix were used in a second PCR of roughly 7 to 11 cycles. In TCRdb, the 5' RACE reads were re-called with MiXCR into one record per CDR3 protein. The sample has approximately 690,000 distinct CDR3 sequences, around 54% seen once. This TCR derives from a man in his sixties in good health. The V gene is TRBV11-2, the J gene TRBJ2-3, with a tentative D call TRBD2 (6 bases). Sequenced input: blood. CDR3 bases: TGTGCCAGCAGCGCCGGGCGGGGCAGGACAGATACGCAGTATTTT. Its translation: CASSAGRGRTDTQYF.